The sequence of this T cell receptor (beta chain) was determined in a study of shared clonotypes between healthy human individuals. This table comes from immunoSEQ multiplex PCR, and its TCRdb copy is limited to in-frame clones, with some not included. The table has a few hundred thousand clones, around 95% seen once; the top ten hold about 0.11%. CD8 cells classed as naive were CD45RO-negative and positively selected for CCR7, excluding terminally differentiated effector memory CD45RA+ cells. The sequence was obtained from a woman in her thirties in good health. The sequencing input was naive CD8+ T cells sorted from blood.

DNA for the CDR3: TGTGCCAGCAGTTTTTGGGCAGGGGGGATCAATGAGCAGTTCTTC. Translating it yields CASSFWAGGINEQFF. The V call is TRBV28, the J call TRBJ2-1, with D possibly matching TRBD1 (7 bases). CDR1 and CDR2 (germline): MDHEN, SYDVKM. The CDR3 spans 15 residues. Between the trimmed V and J ends, which lost 3 bases and 6 bases, there was a span of 15 bases.